The rows below give T cell receptor beta chains drawn from one sample of a study of blood T cell repertoires in COVID-19. Sequencing used immunoSEQ multiplex PCR; TCRdb keeps in-frame clones, though not all of them. The sample has 100,000 or so clones, approximately 79% seen once; the top ten hold approximately 15%. Input material: peripheral blood. These receptors were collected from a woman at least 80 years old with acute or convalescent COVID-19. Each CDR3 is given with its conserved first and last residue. The D gene is left open where the match is weak. Only some rows state a clone size, as once, few, many or a class for expanded clones.

j_call v_call d_call clone_size cdr3_nt cdr3_aa
TRBJ2-5 TRBV9 TRBD2 - TGTGCCAGCAGCGGTAGCGGGGGGCGGCAAGAGACCCAGTACTTC CASSGSGGRQETQYF
TRBJ2-5 TRBV9 - - TGTGCCAGCAGCGTCGGTCAGGGTCCCCAAGAGACCCAGTACTTC CASSVGQGPQETQYF
TRBJ1-2 TRBV7-2 TRBD1 - TGTGCCAGCAGCTCCCCCGCTGGGACAGGGGTATATGGCTACACCTTC CASSSPAGTGVYGYTF
TRBJ1-2 TRBV11-2 TRBD1 few TGTGCCAGCAGTTCACAGGGGTATGGCTACACCTTC CASSSQGYGYTF
TRBJ1-5 TRBV5-1 TRBD1 - TGCGCCAGCAGCCCCGGACAGGGTGGGGGCAATCAGCCCCAGCATTTT CASSPGQGGGNQPQHF
TRBJ1-6 TRBV27 TRBD1 once TGTGCCAGCAGTCCCAGGGGGTCCTATTCACCCCTCCACTTT CASSPRGSYSPLHF
TRBJ2-1 TRBV6-2/TRBV6-3 - - TGTGCCAGCAGCCAGGACACCCGCTCCTACAATGAGCAGTTCTTC CASSQDTRSYNEQFF
TRBJ1-1 TRBV28 - - TGTGCCAGCAGTCCTAACCAGGGGCGGATGGTGAACACTGAAGCTTTCTTT CASSPNQGRMVNTEAFF
TRBJ2-2 TRBV11-1 TRBD1 - TGTGCCAGCAGCTTCGGACAGGGGAACACCGGGGAGCTGTTTTTT CASSFGQGNTGELFF
TRBJ2-7 TRBV7-8 TRBD2 - TGTGCCAGTCGGGAGGGGGGAGGCGAGCAGTACTTC CASREGGGEQYF
TRBJ1-5 TRBV19 - - TGTGCCAGTAGTATGAGCGGGGGGAATCAGCCCCAGCATTTT CASSMSGGNQPQHF
TRBJ1-5 TRBV2 TRBD1 - TGTGCCAGCAGTCAATTAGACAGGGTTTCTCAGCCCCAGCATTTT CASSQLDRVSQPQHF
TRBJ1-1 TRBV30 TRBD1 - TGTGCCTGGAGTCTGCCACTCGATACAGGGGCGGAATCTGAAGCTTTCTTT CAWSLPLDTGAESEAFF
TRBJ2-1 TRBV3-1/TRBV3-2 - - TGTGCCAGCAGCCCAGATTTCTCTCTTAGCTCCTACAATGAGCAGTTCTTC CASSPDFSLSSYNEQFF
TRBJ2-3 TRBV7-2 TRBD2 once TGTGCCAGCAGCTTGGGACTAGCGGGGGCGGATACGCAGTATTTT CASSLGLAGADTQYF
TRBJ1-1 TRBV3-1/TRBV3-2 TRBD1 - TGTGCCAGCAGCCACGGGACAGGGGTGGCTTTCTTT CASSHGTGVAFF
TRBJ2-5 TRBV5-1 - - TGCGCCAGCAGCGGAGGCCCGGGGTCACAAGAGACCCAGTACTTC CASSGGPGSQETQYF
TRBJ1-5 TRBV25-1 - - TGTGCCAGCAGTGCCCCGAATCAGCCCCAGCATTTT CASSAPNQPQHF
TRBJ1-4 TRBV28 - - TGTGCCAGCAGTTTCCTCAGGGCAACTAATGAAAAACTGTTTTTT CASSFLRATNEKLFF
TRBJ2-3 TRBV29-1 TRBD1 - TGCAGCGCCCGACAGGGGGCGGGAGATACGCAGTATTTT CSARQGAGDTQYF
TRBJ1-4 TRBV6-6 - - TGTGCCAGCAGCTCAAACGAGAGGATCGTCGAAAAACTGTTTTTT CASSSNERIVEKLFF
TRBJ2-1 TRBV29-1 TRBD2 once TGCAGCGTCATCCGGACTAGCGTAAATGAGCAGTTCTTC CSVIRTSVNEQFF
TRBJ2-5 TRBV7-8 TRBD2 - TGTGCCAGCAGCCCGTCGTTTGAGCGGGGGGTTCCCGAGACCCAGTACTTC CASSPSFERGVPETQYF
TRBJ2-5 TRBV2 TRBD1 - TGTGCCAGCAGCGGCCCCCGAGGACAGGGTGTAAAGACCCAGTACTTC CASSGPRGQGVKTQYF
TRBJ1-5 TRBV6-6 - - TGTGCCAGCAGTTCCGGGACATATAGCAATCAGCCCCAGCATTTT CASSSGTYSNQPQHF
TRBJ1-1 TRBV4-2 - - TGTGCCAGCAGCCCAGACGGAGGAAACACTGAAGCTTTCTTT CASSPDGGNTEAFF
TRBJ2-7 TRBV5-1 - - TGCGCCAGCAGCTTGGAGGGGGTTACAGGTATCTACGAGCAGTACTTC CASSLEGVTGIYEQYF
TRBJ1-2 TRBV10-3 - - TGTGCCATCAGTGCCGGGGGAAACTATGGCTACACCTTC CAISAGGNYGYTF
TRBJ1-5 TRBV3-1/TRBV3-2 TRBD1 - TGTGCCAGCAGCCAAGCTGCCCCTCGACAGGGGAGGAATCAGCCCCAGCATTTT CASSQAAPRQGRNQPQHF
TRBJ2-5 TRBV19 TRBD2 - TGTGCCAGTAGTAGCCAGGGACTAGCGGGGTGGGAGACCCAGTACTTC CASSSQGLAGWETQYF
TRBJ2-7 TRBV3-1/TRBV3-2 - - TGTGCCAGCAGCCATCTATTTGCATGGGCAGGGGAAACGGGCGAGCAGTACTTC CASSHLFAWAGETGEQYF
TRBJ1-1 TRBV30 TRBD1 - TGTGCCTGGAGTTTTACAGGGGATATGAACACTGAAGCTTTCTTT CAWSFTGDMNTEAFF
TRBJ2-6 TRBV29-1 TRBD1 - TGCAGCGTTGAAGAGTATGTCTGGGACAGGGAGATATCGATTGGGGCCAACGTCCTGACTTTC CSVEEYVWDREISIGANVLTF
TRBJ2-1 TRBV6-5 - once TGTGCCAGCAGTCCCCGGACTACTGAGCAGTTCTTC CASSPRTTEQFF
TRBJ2-3 TRBV19 - - TGTGCCAGTAGTATAGGTGCGTACACAGATACGCAGTATTTT CASSIGAYTDTQYF
TRBJ1-2 TRBV5-5 TRBD1 - TGTGCCAGCAGCTTGGTGGGTGACAGGGTAAGAAATGGCTACACCTTC CASSLVGDRVRNGYTF
TRBJ2-3 TRBV19 - few TGTGCCAGTGGGGGGAACCAAGGGGATACGCAGTATTTT CASGGNQGDTQYF
TRBJ2-3 TRBV5-5 - - TGTGCCAGCAGCTTGTTTTTAGGCACAGATACGCAGTATTTT CASSLFLGTDTQYF
TRBJ2-5 TRBV4-3 TRBD2 - TGCGCCAGCAGCCAAGAAAGCGCGGGGACTAGCGGGGCCCAAGAGACCCAGTACTTC CASSQESAGTSGAQETQYF
TRBJ2-1 TRBV2 - - TGTGCCAGCAGTGAGGGAGGTTATGGCGTAGATGAGCAGTTCTTC CASSEGGYGVDEQFF
TRBJ2-5 TRBV3-1/TRBV3-2 TRBD1 - TGTGCCAGCAGCCAAACGGGACAGTCCGTTCAAGAGACCCAGTACTTC CASSQTGQSVQETQYF
TRBJ1-1 TRBV2 TRBD1 few TGTGCCAGCATGCTGGACAGGGGTGGAACTGAAGCTTTCTTT CASMLDRGGTEAFF
TRBJ1-5 TRBV19 - - TGTGCCAGTAGTTCGAGGGTGTATCAGCCCCAGCATTTT CASSSRVYQPQHF
TRBJ1-5 TRBV5-1 - - TGCGCCAGCAGCTCAAAAGGCGGGGAAAATCAGCCCCAGCATTTT CASSSKGGENQPQHF
TRBJ1-1 TRBV19 - few TGTGCCAGTAGTATCCGCCAGCGGGGGAACACTGAAGCTTTCTTT CASSIRQRGNTEAFF
TRBJ1-1 TRBV3-1/TRBV3-2 TRBD1 - TGTGCCAGCAGCCAAGGGACTCAGGGGGGGAACACTGAAGCTTTCTTT CASSQGTQGGNTEAFF
TRBJ2-7 TRBV10-3 TRBD1 - TGTGCCATCAGTCCGACAGGGGGCTCCTACGAGCAGTACTTC CAISPTGGSYEQYF
TRBJ2-1 TRBV3-1/TRBV3-2 TRBD2 - TGTGCCAGCAGCCACCATGGGACGGGGGGTGCGGATGAGCAGTTCTTC CASSHHGTGGADEQFF
TRBJ2-3 TRBV7-2 - - TGTGCCAGCAGCCACAGCAGGGCTAGCACAGATACGCAGTATTTT CASSHSRASTDTQYF
TRBJ1-2 TRBV7-2 TRBD1 few TGTGCCAGCAGCCGGACAGGGTTTGATGGCTACACCTTC CASSRTGFDGYTF
TRBJ2-7 TRBV9 TRBD1 - TGTGCCAGCGGGACAGGGGGCGAGCAGTACTTC CASGTGGEQYF
TRBJ2-2 TRBV5-1 TRBD1 - TGCGCCAGCAGTTCCGGGACAGGGAACACCGGGGAGCTGTTTTTT CASSSGTGNTGELFF
TRBJ2-5 TRBV2 - - TGTGCCAGCAGGCTGACGGGGACCCAGTACTTC CASRLTGTQYF
TRBJ1-1 TRBV27 - - TGTGCCAGCAGCACCCTGGGAGGGCGGACAAACACTGAAGCTTTCTTT CASSTLGGRTNTEAFF
TRBJ1-2 TRBV7-9 - once TGTGCCAGCAGCTTACCAGGGGTGAATGGCTACACCTTC CASSLPGVNGYTF
TRBJ1-5 TRBV28 - few TGTGCCAGCACCCCCGCCTATAGCAATCAGCCCCAGCATTTT CASTPAYSNQPQHF
TRBJ2-5 TRBV21-1 - - TGTGCCAGCAGCAAAGATAGAGGGTCCAAGACCCAGTACTTC CASSKDRGSKTQYF
TRBJ2-1 TRBV28 - - TGTGCCAGCAGTTTACCTACTAGCTTTTCCTACAATGAGCAGTTCTTC CASSLPTSFSYNEQFF
TRBJ2-3 TRBV2 TRBD1 - TGTGCCGGGGACAGGGCCACAGATACGCAGTATTTT CAGDRATDTQYF
TRBJ2-3 TRBV6-1 TRBD2 - TGTGCCAGCAGTGAAGCCCAGCGGGGGGGCACAGATACGCAGTATTTT CASSEAQRGGTDTQYF